One and the same sample provided the 23 T cell receptor beta chains below, sequenced in a study of T-cell reconstitution after alpha-beta-depleted transplantation in children (dated by TCRdb to between 2015 and 2016). Library preparation used PCR. Data came from an Illumina HiSeq 2500. To normalize quantification of the TCRbeta repertoire, the TCR libraries were built with molecular barcoding that relied on unique molecular identifiers. TCRdb reprocessing: public reads trimmed at Q25 with fastp, clones called with MiXCR, in-frame beta chains kept. Each record represents a unique CDR3 protein, reported with the most common genes and DNA among its rows. The sample includes about 440,000 distinct CDR3 sequences, with roughly 43% observed a single time. The ten biggest clones cover 27% of the sample. This specimen's treatment or condition label, interpreted: allogeneic hematopoietic cell transplantation with graft depleted of TCRalphabeta T cells and CD19 B cells.

The specimen comprised PBMCs, sampled before TCRalphabeta/CD19-depleted stem cell transplant. These receptor sequences come from a girl aged 2 to 9 with aplastic anemia, due to receive a stem cell transplant.

This chain joins TRBV19 and TRBJ2-1, with D hard to call. The V gene's germline CDR1 is LNHDA and CDR2 SQIVND (reference sequence). This CDR3 spans 15 amino acids. Trimming shortened V by 3 bases and J by 3 bases, and 12 bases separated the two germline ends. The chain's CDR3 is CASSILPFRYNEQFF. CDR3 nucleotide sequence: TGTGCCAGTAGTATTTTACCGTTCCGCTACAATGAGCAGTTCTTC. Full variable domain (missing parts from reference TRBV19 and TRBJ2-1): DGGITQSPKYLFRKEGQNVTLSCEQNLNHDAMYWYRQDPGQGLRLIYYSQIVNDFQKGDIAEGYSVSREKKESFPLTVTSAQKNPTAFYLCASSILPFRYNEQFFGPGTRLTVL.

This clonotype has a count of ten or more. V usage is TRBV7-2 and J usage is TRBJ2-7; D could derive from TRBD1 or TRBD2 (6 bases each). This CDR3 is built from 14 residues. The V end was cut by 3 bases, the J end by 0 bases, with 9 bases between. Per the germline V gene, CDR1 is SGHTA and CDR2 is FQGNSA. CDR3 protein: CASSLEGGSYEQYF. DNA of the CDR3: TGTGCCAGCAGCTTGGAGGGGGGCTCCTACGAGCAGTACTTC.

This sequence joins TRBV27 and TRBJ2-1; 11 bases are shared with TRBD2. J gave up 5 bases and V 6 bases, and 6 bases lay outside the gene matches. The CDR3 runs to 15 residues. Germline V gene data show CDR1 as MNHEY and CDR2 as SMNVEV (reference sequence). The CDR3 DNA reads TGTGCCAGCAGCGACGGGACTAGCGGAGACAATGAGCAGTTCTTC. It yields the protein CASSDGTSGDNEQFF.

This sequence joins TRBV5-4 and TRBJ1-4; weak D call: TRBD1 (6 bases). CDR3 size: 16 residues. Germline CDR1 SGHNT, CDR2 YYREEE (reference sequence). Deletions cut 1 base from V and 2 bases from J, with 12 bases between. The CDR3 nucleotides read TGTGCCAGCAGCTTGCGGGGGGCTGTGACTAATGAAAAACTGTTTTTT. It translates to CASSLRGAVTNEKLFF.

The chain carries TRBV12-3 or TRBV12-4 and TRBJ1-2; the D is unclear. The ends were cut back, 6 bases at V and 7 bases at J, with 15 bases in the middle. The CDR3 has 13 residues. In DNA, the CDR3 is TGTGCCAGCAGCCCCGGCCTACTAACTGGCTACACCTTC. This gives the protein CASSPGLLTGYTF.

There are many counts of this clonotype. The chain is built from TRBV20-1 and TRBJ1-2; D ambiguous. The V and J ends lost 0 bases and 3 bases respectively, with 8 bases between them. Per germline, CDR1 DFQATT and CDR2 SNEGSKA (reference sequence). The CDR3 length is 13 residues. DNA for the CDR3: TGCAGTGCTAGAGATCGGGCTTACTATGGCTACACCTTC. It is translated as CSARDRAYYGYTF.

This clonotype was seen only once. CDR3 sequence reads: CASSRLGEYEQYF. CDR3 coding DNA: TGTGCCAGCAGCCGCCTAGGGGAGTACGAGCAGTACTTC. The gene calls are TRBV5-5 and TRBJ2-7; D might be TRBD1 or TRBD2, each matching 5 bases. Germline loops: CDR1 SGHKS, CDR2 YYEKEE (reference sequence). Trimming shortened V by 4 bases and J by 4 bases, and 12 bases separated the two germline ends. The CDR3 totals 13 residues. Based on the CDR3 plus reference TRBV5-5 and TRBJ2-7, the full variable domain is DAGVTQSPTHLIKTRGQQVTLRCSPISGHKSVSWYQQVLGQGPQFIFQYYEKEERGRGNFPDRFSARQFPNYSSELNVNALLLGDSALYLCASSRLGEYEQYFGPGTRLTVT.

The gene calls are TRBV6-5 and TRBJ2-5; D unresolved. The ends were cut back, 8 bases at V and 4 bases at J, with 5 bases in the middle. The CDR3 has 10 residues. Germline lookup yields CDR1 MNHEY and CDR2 SVGAGI. The CDR3, as DNA: TGTGCCAGCGGTCGAGAGACCCAGTACTTC. This encodes CASGRETQYF.

The chain employs TRBV5-4 and TRBJ2-7, with a tentative D call TRBD2 (6 bases). CDR1 and CDR2 (germline): SGHNT, YYREEE (reference sequence). Trimming took 2 bases from V and 6 from J, leaving 18 bases between them. The CDR3 runs 15 residues. The CDR3 is CASSFGRRAESEQYF. CDR3 in DNA: TGTGCCAGCAGCTTCGGTCGGAGGGCGGAGAGCGAGCAGTACTTC.

This clonotype came up many times. V usage is TRBV7-2 and J usage is TRBJ2-1, with a weak D call TRBD1 (5 bases). This CDR3 is built from 12 residues. Trimming removed 1 base at V and 10 bases at J, with 8 bases between. Germline CDR1 and CDR2: SGHTA and FQGNSA. The DNA for the CDR3 is TGTGCCAGCAGCTTAGTAGGGGCCGAGCAGTTCTTC. Translation: CASSLVGAEQFF.

The sample holds many counts of this clonotype. The chain uses TRBV5-6 and TRBJ2-1, with TRBD2 matching over 7 bases. Looked up from germline, CDR1 is SGHDT and CDR2 is YYEEEE. Trimming took 4 bases from V and 8 from J; bases not matched to a gene: 21. The CDR3 sequence is 18 residues long. The CDR3 DNA reads TGTGCCAGCAGCGCCCCGGTGGGCTCGGGACTAATCTCATATGAGCAGTTCTTC. Translating it yields CASSAPVGSGLISYEQFF.

This clonotype was found a few times. The chain has TRBV5-1 and TRBJ1-2; no clear D. The CDR3 is made up of 17 amino acids. Per germline, CDR1 SGHRS and CDR2 YFSETQ. Trimming removed 1 base at V and 2 bases at J, with 18 bases between. CDR3 sequence (DNA): TGCGCCAGCAGCTTGTATTCCATCTCTATCCTAAACTATGGCTACACCTTC. Translated, it gives CASSLYSISILNYGYTF.

There are a few counts of this clonotype. The rearrangement uses TRBV4-1 and TRBJ1-5; the D is unclear. The germline V and J ends were trimmed by 1 base and 5 bases, with 12 bases remaining between them. CDR1 is MGHRA and CDR2 is YSYEKL in the germline V gene. The length of the CDR3 is 15 residues. The CDR3 loop reads CASSQVSGRYQPQHF. CDR3 nucleotide sequence: TGCGCCAGCAGCCAAGTAAGCGGTCGGTATCAGCCCCAGCATTTT.

This clonotype was seen many times. The chain uses TRBV6-6 and TRBJ2-7; 9 nucleotides agree with TRBD1. Germline CDR1 and CDR2: MNHNY and SVGAGI (reference sequence). Trimming took 0 bases from V and 8 from J; bases not matched to a gene: 2. The CDR3 extends over 13 amino acids. DNA of the CDR3: TGTGCCAGCAGTTACTCTACAGGGGGCAAGCAGTACTTC. As protein: CASSYSTGGKQYF.

This chain links TRBV5-1 with TRBJ2-7; TRBD2 matches 7 bases. With V trimmed by 3 bases and J by 7 bases, 13 bases remained unmatched. The CDR3 covers 15 residues. CDR1 SGHRS and CDR2 YFSETQ come from the germline V gene. Here the CDR3 DNA reads TGCGCCAGCAGCTGGGGCCTAGTCGGGACTATGGAGCAGTACTTC. It encodes CASSWGLVGTMEQYF.

V gene TRBV28 combines with J gene TRBJ2-7; TRBD1 aligns across 8 bases. The ends lost 7 bases at V and 1 base at J; junction bases unmatched: 12. Germline CDR1 and CDR2: MDHEN and SYDVKM. The CDR3 has 16 amino acids. The CDR3 DNA reads TGTGCCAGCATCCCTTCCCGGCAGGGGGCTTCCTACGAGCAGTACTTC. Amino acid sequence: CASIPSRQGASYEQYF.

The chain links TRBV27 to TRBJ2-7, with D maybe TRBD1 (5 bases). The CDR3 consists of 12 residues. V lost 7 bases and J lost 9, with 16 bases in between. Germline V gene sequence: CDR1 MNHEY, CDR2 SMNVEV (reference sequence). The CDR3 sequence: CASTAPDSRQYF. As DNA, the CDR3 is TGTGCCAGCACCGCCCCTGACAGCCGGCAGTACTTC.

Note on this clonotype: Germline and junction disagree at one end, which may indicate a read error. The chain carries TRBV27 and TRBJ1-1; D is unresolved. Germline CDR1 reads MNHEY; CDR2 reads SMNVEV (reference sequence). CDR3 length: 18 residues. The CDR3 bases are TGCACCAGCAGCCCCCGGGGTAGGGTCGTAACGATGAACACTGAAGCGTTCTTT. Translation gives CTSSPRGRVVTMNTEAFF.

This clonotype was recorded a few times. The chain couples TRBV5-1 to TRBJ2-5; unclear D gene. This CDR3 spans 16 amino acids. The V end lost 4 bases, the J end lost 5 bases, and 21 bases lay between the germline ends. Germline V gene sequence: CDR1 SGHRS, CDR2 YFSETQ. This CDR3 is CASSPGFLVDGETQYF. CDR3 bases: TGCGCCAGCAGCCCCGGTTTTTTGGTAGATGGCGAGACCCAGTACTTC.

This clonotype has at least ten counts. The chain combines TRBV18 with TRBJ2-6; D remains unclear. This CDR3 has 19 amino acids. The V and J ends lost 6 bases and 1 base respectively, with 22 bases between them. Germline V gene lookup returns CDR1 KGHSH and CDR2 LQKENI. The CDR3 nucleotides are TGTGCCAGCTCGACTGTGGCCCCTCAGAAAATATCTGGGGCCAACGTCCTGACTTTC. Its translation: CASSTVAPQKISGANVLTF.

This clonotype has just a few counts. The V call is TRBV4-2, the J call TRBJ1-1, with unresolved D. Per the germline V gene, CDR1 is LGHNA and CDR2 is YNFKEQ. This CDR3 comprises 16 residues. V was cut by 0 bases and J by 1 base, with 12 bases left in between. The chain's CDR3 is CASSQDTSGPNTEAFF. The CDR3 nucleotides are TGTGCCAGCAGCCAAGACACTTCAGGACCGAACACTGAAGCTTTCTTT.

The rearrangement uses TRBV14 and TRBJ2-1; tentatively, D is TRBD2 (5 bases). Trimming took off 1 base at V and 0 bases at J, with 13 bases between the two ends. Germline lookup yields CDR1 SGHDN and CDR2 FVKESK. The CDR3 totals 17 residues. CDR3 in amino acids: CASSQGVAGNSYNEQFF. DNA of the CDR3: TGTGCCAGCAGCCAAGGGGTCGCGGGTAACTCCTACAATGAGCAGTTCTTC. The entire variable domain, with the rest obtained from reference TRBV14 and TRBJ2-1, is as follows: EAGVTQFPSHSVIEKGQTVTLRCDPISGHDNLYWYRRVMGKEIKFLLHFVKESKQDESGMPNNRFLAERTGGTYSTLKVQPAELEDSGVYFCASSQGVAGNSYNEQFFGPGTRLTVL.

The chain links TRBV7-2 to TRBJ2-1; possible D gene TRBD2, 5 bases. Germline lookup yields CDR1 SGHTA and CDR2 FQGNSA. V shed 3 bases and J shed 8 bases, with 8 bases lying between them. This CDR3 is built from 12 residues. Here the CDR3 reads CASSFFSDEQFF. Here the CDR3 DNA reads TGTGCCAGCAGCTTTTTTAGCGATGAGCAGTTCTTC.